The 27 T cell receptor beta chains below come from one sample, sequenced in a study of post-analysis software for immune sequencing data. Findings and caveats of the study: Five or six TRBV segments appeared more often in patients than in controls, and TRBV5-6, TRBV5-1 and TRBV20-1 were among these.

These receptors' antigens are unknown. Unique molecular identifiers featured in each of the TCR beta cDNA libraries. TCRdb re-called the PCR reads with MiXCR, one entry per CDR3 protein. The sample has 180,000 or so distinct CDR3 sequences, approximately 29% seen once. Sequencing was carried out using blood. These receptors all come from a girl aged 2-17 years with multiple sclerosis.

A remark on this clonotype: Possible read error: a much larger clone is one base away. The J gene is TRBJ2-4, the V gene TRBV11-2; D may be TRBD1 or TRBD2 (5 bases each). The J call is uncertain, as TRBJ2-7 better fits the DNA end. Germline CDR1 is SGHAT and CDR2 is FQNNGV. The CDR3 is 16 amino acids. The CDR3 is CASSLAAARAGSEQYF. In DNA, the CDR3 is TGTGCCAGCAGCTTAGCTGCGGCCAGGGCGGGTTCCGAGCAGTACTTC.

This clonotype was seen more than once but under ten times. The chain combines TRBV28 with TRBJ2-3; possible D gene TRBD2, 5 bases. Trimming pared 7 bases from V and 2 bases from J, leaving 10 bases between. The CDR3 has 13 residues. The germline V gene has CDR1 MDHEN and CDR2 SYDVKM. The CDR3 here is CASTPGSTDTQYF. CDR3 sequence (DNA): TGTGCCAGCACGCCGGGATCCACAGATACGCAGTATTTT.

This clonotype has at least ten counts. This chain links TRBV29-1 with TRBJ1-2; D not resolved. The V gene's germline CDR1 is SQVTM and CDR2 ANQGSEA. Trimming pared 7 bases from V and 5 bases from J, leaving 14 bases between. The CDR3 runs to 12 residues. The CDR3 spells CSAIGLIYGYTF. The CDR3 bases are TGCAGCGCAATCGGTCTTATTTATGGCTACACCTTC.

This clonotype was counted many times. The chain recombines TRBV5-5 with TRBJ1-2; D unresolved. The germline gives CDR1 SGHKS, CDR2 YYEKEE (reference sequence). Trimming took 4 bases from V and 8 from J, leaving 21 bases between them. The CDR3 is made up of 15 amino acids. CDR3 protein: CASSPQSGPGFGYTF. CDR3 coding DNA: TGTGCCAGCAGCCCCCAATCGGGCCCAGGCTTCGGCTACACCTTC. Full variable domain (rest looked up from reference TRBV5-5 and TRBJ1-2): DAGVTQSPTHLIKTRGQQVTLRCSPISGHKSVSWYQQVLGQGPQFIFQYYEKEERGRGNFPDRFSARQFPNYSSELNVNALLLGDSALYLCASSPQSGPGFGYTFGSGTRLTVV.

Concerning this clonotype itself: A much bigger clone sits one base away, suggesting this may be a read error. The CDR3 loop reads CTSSHARADTQYF. For the CDR3, the DNA is TGTACCAGCAGCCACGCCAGAGCAGATACGCAGTATTTT. The rearrangement joins TRBV3-1 to TRBJ2-3; D gene unclear. CDR1 LGHDT and CDR2 YNNKEL come from the germline V gene (reference sequence). The CDR3 loop spans 13 amino acids.

This clonotype came up many times. The gene calls are TRBV28 and TRBJ2-3; no firm D call. There are 13 residues in the CDR3. Germline V gene sequence: CDR1 MDHEN, CDR2 SYDVKM. The V end lost 6 bases, the J end lost 8 bases, and 15 bases lay between the germline ends. The CDR3 DNA sequence: TGTGCCAGCAGCCCCGTAGTGCCCGCTACGCAGTATTTT. This encodes CASSPVVPATQYF.

CDR3 sequence (DNA): TGCGCCAGCAGCTTAACAGGGGTCGGACGCACAGATACGCAGTATTTT. Translating it yields CASSLTGVGRTDTQYF. The chain recombines TRBV5-1 with TRBJ2-3; the match to TRBD1 covers 7 bases. In germline, CDR1 is SGHRS, CDR2 YFSETQ. Unmatched junction bases numbered 7, after V lost 2 bases and J lost 1 base. The CDR3 covers 16 residues.

This clonotype was seen at least ten times. The CDR3 protein is CASSQVTSGSYNEQFF. As DNA, the CDR3 is TGCGCCAGCAGCCAAGTGACTAGCGGGTCATACAATGAGCAGTTCTTC. The V gene is TRBV4-1, the J gene TRBJ2-1; 10 bases are a match to TRBD2. Per the germline V gene, CDR1 is MGHRA and CDR2 is YSYEKL. The CDR3 contains 16 residues. V trimming: 1 base; J trimming: 4 bases; junction bases outside the gene matches: 4.

This clonotype was seen only a few times. CDR3 nucleotide sequence: TGTGCCAGCAGCTTCGGTGACGGCTTCATGGGGGGCTACACCTTC. It specifies CASSFGDGFMGGYTF. The J gene is TRBJ1-2, the V gene TRBV5-6, with D unresolved. Between the trimmed V and J ends, which lost 2 bases and 8 bases, there was a span of 19 bases. CDR3 length: 15 residues. The germline gives CDR1 SGHDT, CDR2 YYEEEE.

This clonotype was seen only a few times. This chain uses TRBV5-1 with TRBJ1-2, with 8 nucleotides matching TRBD1. The CDR3 length is 16 residues. CDR1 SGHRS and CDR2 YFSETQ come from the germline V gene. The junction had 12 bases not matched to a gene; V was cut back by 5 bases and J by 3 bases. The CDR3 nucleotides are TGCGCCAGCAGTCGGGGCCCCGAGACAGGGGACTATGGCTACACCTTC. Protein sequence: CASSRGPETGDYGYTF.

V and J are TRBV7-9 and TRBJ2-7; TRBD1 agrees at 10 bases. With V trimmed by 3 bases and J by 5 bases, 10 bases remained unmatched. The CDR3 loop spans 16 amino acids. CDR1 is SEHNR and CDR2 is FQNEAQ in the germline V gene (reference sequence). CDR3 residues: CASSLGMGQGTHEQYF. The CDR3 DNA sequence: TGTGCCAGCAGCTTGGGGATGGGACAGGGGACCCACGAGCAGTACTTC.

The chain recombines TRBV5-6 with TRBJ1-2, with 9 positions matching TRBD1. Germline V gives CDR1 SGHDT, CDR2 YYEEEE. V shed 4 bases and J 1 base; nucleotides not matched to a gene: 5. CDR3 length: 15 amino acids. CDR3 coding DNA: TGTGCCAGCAGCCCGGGACAGGGAGGTAACTATGGCTACACCTTC. As protein: CASSPGQGGNYGYTF.

This clonotype has a count of ten or more. The chain uses TRBV4-2 and TRBJ2-1; the match to TRBD2 covers 10 bases. The germline V gene encodes CDR1 LGHNA and CDR2 YNFKEQ. This CDR3 spans 13 amino acids. The DNA of the CDR3 is TGTGCAGGGGCAGCGGGAGGGGATAGTGAGCAGTTCTTC. It codes for CAGAAGGDSEQFF.

The genes are TRBV6-5 and TRBJ2-6, with D unresolved. The germline V gene has CDR1 MNHEY and CDR2 SVGAGI. Between the trimmed V and J ends, which lost 10 bases and 4 bases, there was a span of 17 bases. The length of the CDR3 is 15 residues. This chain's CDR3 is CANRTFTTGANVLTF. CDR3 bases: TGTGCCAACAGAACTTTCACTACAGGGGCCAACGTCCTGACTTTC.

This clonotype was recorded at least ten times. The rearrangement uses TRBV3-1 and TRBJ1-4, with D perhaps TRBD1 (5 bases). With 6 bases removed from V and 3 bases from J, the gap between germline ends came to 14 bases. CDR3 length: 15 amino acids. Germline loops: CDR1 LGHDT, CDR2 YNNKEL (reference sequence). The CDR3 here is CASRSTGRANEKLFF. DNA for the CDR3: TGTGCCAGCAGGTCAACGGGGCGGGCTAATGAAAAACTGTTTTTT. Full variable domain (remainder filled in from reference TRBV3-1 and TRBJ1-4): DTAVSQTPKYLVTQMGNDKSIKCEQNLGHDTMYWYKQDSKKFLKIMFSYNNKELIINETVPNRFSPKSPDKAHLNLHINSLELGDSAVYFCASRSTGRANEKLFFGSGTQLSVL.

The genes are TRBV5-1 and TRBJ2-5; D tentatively reads TRBD1 or TRBD2 (5 bases each). The V and J ends lost 7 bases and 3 bases respectively, with 19 bases between them. The CDR3 loop spans 15 amino acids. The germline gives CDR1 SGHRS, CDR2 YFSETQ. CDR3 protein: CASGIAGTEKETQYF. The CDR3 region has the DNA TGCGCCAGCGGCATCGCCGGGACCGAGAAAGAGACCCAGTACTTC. The whole variable domain, remainder taken from reference TRBV5-1 and TRBJ2-5, is KAGVTQTPRYLIKTRGQQVTLSCSPISGHRSVSWYQQTPGQGLQFLFEYFSETQRNKGNFPGRFSGRQFSNSRSEMNVSTLELGDSALYLCASGIAGTEKETQYFGPGTRLLVL.

This clonotype was seen many times. This chain uses TRBV20-1 with TRBJ2-7, with D uncertain. V lost 3 bases and J lost 4, with 13 bases in between. This CDR3 comprises 13 residues. The V gene's germline CDR1 is DFQATT and CDR2 SNEGSKA (reference sequence). The CDR3 bases are TGCAGTGCTAGTGGTGAGATCACGTACGAGCAGTACTTC. Protein product: CSASGEITYEQYF.

Many counts were recorded for this clonotype. This chain uses TRBV20-1 with TRBJ1-5; D might be TRBD1 (5 bases). Trimming took 0 bases from V and 6 from J, leaving 12 bases between them. The CDR3 has 14 residues. From germline, CDR1 is DFQATT and CDR2 SNEGSKA (reference sequence). CDR3 nucleotide sequence: TGCAGTGCTAGAGATAGTCAGGGTCGTCAGCCCCAGCATTTT. Amino acids: CSARDSQGRQPQHF.

This clonotype came up many times. The rearrangement joins TRBV29-1 to TRBJ2-7; TRBD2 matches 9 bases. The CDR3 covers 13 residues. Trimming at V came to 6 bases and at J to 4 bases, leaving 7 bases not matched to a gene. CDR1 is SQVTM, CDR2 ANQGSEA, per germline. DNA of the CDR3: TGCAGCGTGCCGGGACTAGCTGGATACGAGCAGTACTTC. Translation gives CSVPGLAGYEQYF.

This clonotype was observed at least ten times. This chain joins TRBV4-1 and TRBJ2-7; possibly TRBD1 for D (5 bases). Germline CDR1 is MGHRA and CDR2 is YSYEKL. Trimming removed 1 base at V and 7 bases at J, with 11 bases between. This CDR3 comprises 13 residues. DNA for the CDR3: TGCGCCAGCAGCCAAGCGTTCAGGGAAGAGCAGTACTTC. This sequence encodes CASSQAFREEQYF.

J is TRBJ1-2 and V is TRBV20-1; TRBD1 aligns across 11 bases. V lost 1 base to trimming and J lost 8 bases; unmatched junction nucleotides: 3. The length of the CDR3 is 13 residues. The V gene's germline CDR1 is DFQATT and CDR2 SNEGSKA (reference sequence). The CDR3 protein is CSARADRGRGYTF. As DNA, the CDR3 is TGCAGTGCTAGAGCGGACAGGGGGCGCGGCTACACCTTC.

Turning to this clonotype: At one of its ends the junction is not consistent with the germline gene, which may arise from a read error. The V and J genes are TRBV4-1 and TRBJ2-3; unclear D gene. This CDR3 is built from 15 residues. Germline values: CDR1 MGHRA, CDR2 YSYEKL. In DNA, the CDR3 is TGCGCCAGTAGCCAAGAAACTCGATCGGAAGATACGCAGTATTTT. It translates to CASSQETRSEDTQYF.

The rearrangement links TRBV5-1 to TRBJ2-3; TRBD2 agrees at 7 bases. Germline CDR1 is SGHRS and CDR2 is YFSETQ. The CDR3 sequence is 18 residues long. Germline trimming cut 4 bases from V and 2 bases from J; bases unmatched to any gene: 16. DNA of the CDR3: TGCGCCAGCAGCACCCCCCCCGGGCTAGCGGTTTCCACAGATACGCAGTATTTT. This gives the protein CASSTPPGLAVSTDTQYF.

This clonotype was seen at least ten times. The V and J genes are TRBV29-1 and TRBJ2-7; D unclear. This CDR3 is built from 11 residues. V lost 4 bases and J 6 bases, leaving 10 bases between the germline ends. Germline V gene lookup returns CDR1 SQVTM and CDR2 ANQGSEA. For the CDR3, the DNA is TGCAGCGTTGTAGTTCGGGTCGAGCAGTACTTC. Translated, it gives CSVVVRVEQYF.

This clonotype appeared many times. The chain joins TRBV12-3 or TRBV12-4 to TRBJ2-4; D perhaps matches TRBD1 (5 bases). The CDR3 runs to 16 residues. V lost 2 bases and J lost 0, with 11 bases in between. Here the CDR3 reads CASSLRQTLAKNIQYF. The CDR3 DNA follows: TGTGCCAGCAGTTTAAGACAGACACTAGCCAAAAACATTCAGTACTTC.

Many counts were recorded for this clonotype. V and J are TRBV7-9 and TRBJ2-1; 9 bases fit TRBD2. Germline V gives CDR1 SEHNR, CDR2 FQNEAQ (reference sequence). This CDR3 is 18 amino acids long. V shed 0 bases and J 0 bases; nucleotides not matched to a gene: 6. DNA for the CDR3: TGTGCCAGCAGCTTAGCGCGAGATAGCGGGAGCTCCTACAATGAGCAGTTCTTC. Protein product: CASSLARDSGSSYNEQFF. Full variable domain (remainder filled in from reference TRBV7-9 and TRBJ2-1): DTGVSQNPRHKITKRGQNVTFRCDPISEHNRLYWYRQTLGQGPEFLTYFQNEAQLEKSRLLSDRFSAERPKGSFSTLEIQRTEQGDSAMYLCASSLARDSGSSYNEQFFGPGTRLTVL.

This clonotype occurred many times. V gene TRBV7-2 combines with J gene TRBJ2-1; 9 bases align to TRBD2. The J segment lost 9 bases and the V segment lost 1 base, leaving 10 bases of the junction unmatched. Per germline, CDR1 SGHTA and CDR2 FQGNSA. The CDR3 runs to 16 residues. The CDR3 DNA is TGTGCCAGCAGCTTAGTCGGGACTAGCCCACGGAGTGAGCAGTTCTTC. Translation gives CASSLVGTSPRSEQFF.